The T cell receptor (beta chain) under discussion was sequenced for a study of blood T cell repertoires in COVID-19. Background on the study: Researchers got acute and convalescent COVID-19 samples from the United States, Italy and Spain. The analysed material was cDNA or gDNA that came from T cells, B-cell-depleted T cells, or PBMCs.

The CDR3 contains 13 residues. CDR1 is SNHLY, CDR2 FYNNEI, per germline. Trimming took off 8 bases at V and 6 bases at J, with 16 bases between the two ends. The table came from immunoSEQ multiplex PCR; TCRdb's copy has only in-frame clones and leaves some out. The sample has about 330,000 clones; around 90% are singletons. The sequencing input was PBMCs or T cells enriched from blood (not recorded which). This receptor was taken from a man aged 25-40 years who had recovered from COVID-19. The chain links TRBV2 to TRBJ1-2; D is uncertain. The CDR3 DNA follows: TGTGCCAGCGGGATCACTAGTACGGATGGCTACACCTTC. It specifies CASGITSTDGYTF.